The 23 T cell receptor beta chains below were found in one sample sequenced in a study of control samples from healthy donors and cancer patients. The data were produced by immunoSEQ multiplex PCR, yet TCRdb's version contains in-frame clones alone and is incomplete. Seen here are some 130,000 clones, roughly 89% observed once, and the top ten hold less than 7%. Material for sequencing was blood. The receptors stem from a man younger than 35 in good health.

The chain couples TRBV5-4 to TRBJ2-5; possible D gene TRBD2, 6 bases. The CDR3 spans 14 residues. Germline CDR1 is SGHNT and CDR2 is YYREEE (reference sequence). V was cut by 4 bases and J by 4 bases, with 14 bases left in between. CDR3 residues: CASSGFGGSETQYF. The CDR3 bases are TGTGCCAGCAGCGGTTTCGGGGGATCAGAGACCCAGTACTTC.

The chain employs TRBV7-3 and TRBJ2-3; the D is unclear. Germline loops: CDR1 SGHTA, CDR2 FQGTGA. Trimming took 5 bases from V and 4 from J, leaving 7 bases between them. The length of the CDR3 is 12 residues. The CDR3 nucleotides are TGTGCCAGCAGCCCGAACCCAGATACGCAGTATTTT. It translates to CASSPNPDTQYF.

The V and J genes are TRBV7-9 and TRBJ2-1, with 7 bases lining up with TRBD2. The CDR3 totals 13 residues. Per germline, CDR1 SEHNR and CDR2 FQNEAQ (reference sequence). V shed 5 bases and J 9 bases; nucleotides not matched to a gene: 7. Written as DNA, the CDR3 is TGTGCCAGCAGCACACGACTAGCTGTTGAGCAGTTCTTC. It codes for CASSTRLAVEQFF.

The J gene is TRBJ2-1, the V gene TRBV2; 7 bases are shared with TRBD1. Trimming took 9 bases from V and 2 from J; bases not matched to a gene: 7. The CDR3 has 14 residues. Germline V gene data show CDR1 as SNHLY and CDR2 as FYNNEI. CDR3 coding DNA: TGTGCCAGTCTACAGGGGCTCACCTACAATGAGCAGTTCTTC. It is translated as CASLQGLTYNEQFF.

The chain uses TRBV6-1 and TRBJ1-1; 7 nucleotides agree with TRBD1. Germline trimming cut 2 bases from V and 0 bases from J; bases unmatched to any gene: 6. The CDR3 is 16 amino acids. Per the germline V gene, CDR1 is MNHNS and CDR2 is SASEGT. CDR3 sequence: CASSETWDSLNTEAFF. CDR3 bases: TGTGCCAGCAGTGAAACATGGGACAGTCTGAACACTGAAGCTTTCTTT.

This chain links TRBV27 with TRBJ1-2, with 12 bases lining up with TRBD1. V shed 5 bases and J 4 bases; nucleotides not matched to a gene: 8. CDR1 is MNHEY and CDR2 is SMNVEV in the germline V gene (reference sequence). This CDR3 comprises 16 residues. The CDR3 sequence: CASSTRDRGRGYGYTF. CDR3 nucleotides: TGTGCCAGCAGTACCCGGGACAGGGGGCGGGGCTATGGCTACACCTTC.

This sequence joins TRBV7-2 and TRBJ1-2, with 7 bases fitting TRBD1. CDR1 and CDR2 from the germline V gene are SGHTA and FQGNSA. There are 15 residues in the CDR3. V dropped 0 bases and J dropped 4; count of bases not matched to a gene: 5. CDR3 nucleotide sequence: TGTGCCAGCAGCTTAGCAGGGGGCCTGGGCTATGGCTACACCTTC. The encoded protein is CASSLAGGLGYGYTF.

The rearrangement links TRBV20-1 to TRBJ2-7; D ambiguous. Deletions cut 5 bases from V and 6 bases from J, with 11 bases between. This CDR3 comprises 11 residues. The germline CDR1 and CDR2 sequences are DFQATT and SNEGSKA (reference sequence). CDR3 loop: CSAELSSEQYF. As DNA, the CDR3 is TGCAGTGCTGAATTGTCGTCCGAGCAGTACTTC.

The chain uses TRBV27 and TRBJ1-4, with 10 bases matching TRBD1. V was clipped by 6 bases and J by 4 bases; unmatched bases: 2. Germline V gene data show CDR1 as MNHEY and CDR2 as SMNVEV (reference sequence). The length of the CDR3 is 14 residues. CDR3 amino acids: CASSWTGGNEKLFF. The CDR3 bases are TGTGCCAGCAGCTGGACAGGGGGTAATGAAAAACTGTTTTTT.

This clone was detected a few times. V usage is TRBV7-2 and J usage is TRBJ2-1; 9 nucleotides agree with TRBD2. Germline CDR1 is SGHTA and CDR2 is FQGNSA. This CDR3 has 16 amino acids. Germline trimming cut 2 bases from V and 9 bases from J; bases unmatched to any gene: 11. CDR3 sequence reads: CASSLSVVAGAGEQFF. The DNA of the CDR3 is TGTGCCAGCAGCTTATCAGTGGTAGCGGGGGCGGGTGAGCAGTTCTTC.

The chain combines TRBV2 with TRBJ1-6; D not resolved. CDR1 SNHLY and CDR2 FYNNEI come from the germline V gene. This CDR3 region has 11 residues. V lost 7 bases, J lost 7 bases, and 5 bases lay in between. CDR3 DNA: TGTGCCAGCACCCTAAATTCACCCCTCCACTTT. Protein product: CASTLNSPLHF.

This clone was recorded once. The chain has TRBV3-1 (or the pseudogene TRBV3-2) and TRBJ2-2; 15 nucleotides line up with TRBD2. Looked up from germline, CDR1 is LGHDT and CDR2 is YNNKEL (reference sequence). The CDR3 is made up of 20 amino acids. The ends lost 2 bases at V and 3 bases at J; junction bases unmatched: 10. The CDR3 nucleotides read TGTGCCAGCAGCCAAATAGGACTAGCGGGGGGGCCAGGGGACACCGGGGAGCTGTTTTTT. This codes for CASSQIGLAGGPGDTGELFF.

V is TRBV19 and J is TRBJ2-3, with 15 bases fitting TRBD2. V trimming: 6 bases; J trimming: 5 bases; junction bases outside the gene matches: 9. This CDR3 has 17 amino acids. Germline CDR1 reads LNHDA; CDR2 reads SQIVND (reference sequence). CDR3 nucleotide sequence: TGTGCCAGTAGCCCAACCATGGGACTAGCGGGGGGAGATACGCAGTATTTT. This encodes CASSPTMGLAGGDTQYF.

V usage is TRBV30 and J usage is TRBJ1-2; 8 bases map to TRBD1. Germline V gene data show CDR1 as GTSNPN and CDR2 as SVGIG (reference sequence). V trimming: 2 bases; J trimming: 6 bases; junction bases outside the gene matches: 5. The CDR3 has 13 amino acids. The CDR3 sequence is CAWSPTGAHGYTF. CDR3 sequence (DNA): TGTGCCTGGAGTCCGACAGGGGCCCATGGCTACACCTTC. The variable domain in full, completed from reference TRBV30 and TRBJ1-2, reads SQTIHQWPATLVQPVGSPLSLECTVEGTSNPNLYWYRQAAGRGLQLLFYSVGIGQISSEVPQNLSASRPQDRQFILSSKKLLLSDSGFYLCAWSPTGAHGYTFGSGTRLTVV.

The CDR3 region is CASSQWTEETQYF. As DNA, the CDR3 is TGTGCCAGCTCACAATGGACTGAAGAGACCCAGTACTTC. The chain has TRBV18 and TRBJ2-5; possible D gene TRBD2, 5 bases. V was cut by 4 bases and J by 3 bases, with 9 bases left in between. Germline lookup yields CDR1 KGHSH and CDR2 LQKENI. The CDR3 covers 13 residues.

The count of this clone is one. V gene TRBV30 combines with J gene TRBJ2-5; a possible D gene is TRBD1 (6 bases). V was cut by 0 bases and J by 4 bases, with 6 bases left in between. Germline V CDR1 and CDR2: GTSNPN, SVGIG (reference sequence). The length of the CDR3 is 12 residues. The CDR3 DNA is TGTGCCTGGAGTGTACAGGGAGAGACCCAGTACTTC. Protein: CAWSVQGETQYF.

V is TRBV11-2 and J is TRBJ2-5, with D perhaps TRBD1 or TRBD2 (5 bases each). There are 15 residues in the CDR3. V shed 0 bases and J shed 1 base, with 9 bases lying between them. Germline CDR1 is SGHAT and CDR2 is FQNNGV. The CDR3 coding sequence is TGTGCCAGCAGCTTAGATGGGACGGGCCAAGAGACCCAGTACTTC. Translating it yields CASSLDGTGQETQYF.

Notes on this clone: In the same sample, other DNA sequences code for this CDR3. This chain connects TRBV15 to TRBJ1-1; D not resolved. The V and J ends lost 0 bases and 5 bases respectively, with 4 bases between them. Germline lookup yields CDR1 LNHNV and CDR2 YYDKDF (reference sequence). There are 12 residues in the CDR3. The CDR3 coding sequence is TGTGCCACCAGCAGAGATCAGACTGAAGCTTTCTTT. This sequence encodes CATSRDQTEAFF.

The CDR3 nucleotides are TGTGCCAGCGGTAGTGGGACAGGGGAGTTCGGGGAGCTGTTTTTT. Translation: CASGSGTGEFGELFF. The genes are TRBV6-5 and TRBJ2-2, with 10 positions matching TRBD1. Germline assignment: CDR1 MNHEY and CDR2 SVGAGI. The CDR3 spans 15 residues. V gave up 8 bases and J gave up 7 bases; unmatched junction bases: 10.

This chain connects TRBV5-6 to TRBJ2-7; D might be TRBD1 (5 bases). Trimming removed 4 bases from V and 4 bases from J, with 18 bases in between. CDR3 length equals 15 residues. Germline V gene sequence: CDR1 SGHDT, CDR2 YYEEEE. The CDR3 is CASSPDIRQEYEQYF. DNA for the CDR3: TGTGCCAGCAGCCCGGACATTAGGCAGGAATACGAGCAGTACTTC.

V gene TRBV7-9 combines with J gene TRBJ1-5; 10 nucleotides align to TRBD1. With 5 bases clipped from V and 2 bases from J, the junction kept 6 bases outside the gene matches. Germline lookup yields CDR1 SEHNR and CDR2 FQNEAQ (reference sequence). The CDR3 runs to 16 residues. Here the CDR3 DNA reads TGTGCCAGCAGCAGGACCGGGACAGGGGGCAATCAGCCCCAGCATTTT. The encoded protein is CASSRTGTGGNQPQHF.

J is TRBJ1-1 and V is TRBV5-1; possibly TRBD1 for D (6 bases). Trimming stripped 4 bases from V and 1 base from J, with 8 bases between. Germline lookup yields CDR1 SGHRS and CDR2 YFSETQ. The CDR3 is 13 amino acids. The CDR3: CASSRQENTEAFF. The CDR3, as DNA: TGCGCCAGCAGCCGACAGGAGAACACTGAAGCTTTCTTT.

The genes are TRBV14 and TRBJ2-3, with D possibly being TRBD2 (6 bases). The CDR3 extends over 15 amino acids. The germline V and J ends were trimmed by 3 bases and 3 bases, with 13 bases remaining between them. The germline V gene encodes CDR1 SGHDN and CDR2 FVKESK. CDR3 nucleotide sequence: TGTGCCAGCAGCCACATGCGGGGCCTGACAGATACGCAGTATTTT. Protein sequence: CASSHMRGLTDTQYF.